This T cell receptor (beta chain) was observed in a study of T cells expressing NK-cell markers. Overall study context: In sorted CD3+CD56+NKG2C+, CD3+CD56+NKG2C- and CD3+CD56-NKG2C+ T cells, TCR beta repertoires were obtained. One of eight sequenced donors was HCMV-seronegative; the other seven were seropositive. Study observations and caveats: NKG2C+ dominant clonotypes from several donors made up roughly 1.0-7.0% of CD8+ T cells. The CD3+CD56-NKG2C+ fraction was also led by these clonotypes in several donors.

With respect to this clonotype: Its antigen is not known.

The CDR3 extends over 12 amino acids. Germline loops: CDR1 SGHTA, CDR2 FQGNSA. TCRdb re-called the 5' RACE reads and shows each CDR3 protein once, DNA omitted. The repertoire table contains 450,000 to 600,000 distinct CDR3 sequences. Specimen: blood T cells: a sorted CD56 or NKG2C T cell subset, CD4+ or CD8+ T cells, or bulk PBMC T cells (not recorded which). This sequence was found in a young man in good health. The rearrangement links TRBV7-2 to TRBJ2-1; TCRdb's D call, TRBD2, is unchecked because there is no DNA. CDR3 sequence reads: CASSTSGRARFF.